The next 26 T cell receptor beta chains were all read from a single sample in a study of post-analysis software for immune sequencing data. For these receptors, no antigen is known. Whole-study results and caveats: Five or six TRBV segments, TRBV5-6, TRBV5-1 and TRBV20-1 among them, were found more frequent in patients than controls.

Prepared libraries of TCR beta cDNA carried unique molecular identifiers. TCRdb reprocessed the PCR reads via MiXCR and lists one record per CDR3 protein. The sample includes some 800,000 distinct CDR3 sequences, approximately 44% of them seen just once. The sequenced sample was blood. The receptors come from a girl aged 5-17 years with multiple sclerosis.

This chain joins TRBV30 and TRBJ1-4; D is undetermined. The CDR3 loop spans 12 amino acids. The germline CDR1 and CDR2 sequences are GTSNPN and SVGIG (reference sequence). Trimming cost V 2 bases and J 7 bases, with 8 bases left between them. CDR3 in amino acids: CAWSPPGEKLFF. Written as DNA, the CDR3 is TGTGCCTGGAGTCCACCTGGTGAAAAACTGTTTTTT.

V gene TRBV27 combines with J gene TRBJ1-1; D call uncertain. The germline V gene encodes CDR1 MNHEY and CDR2 SMNVEV (reference sequence). V shed 5 bases and J shed 5 bases, with 12 bases lying between them. The CDR3 runs 13 residues. CDR3 coding DNA: TGTGCCAGCAGTCCGCGATTGAGGACTGAAGCTTTCTTT. Translated, it gives CASSPRLRTEAFF.

The genes are TRBV4-1 and TRBJ2-5; D unclear. Between the trimmed V and J ends, which lost 0 bases and 2 bases, there was a span of 10 bases. Germline values: CDR1 MGHRA, CDR2 YSYEKL. This CDR3 contains 15 residues. CDR3 sequence reads: CASSQDPRPQETQYF. As DNA, the CDR3 is TGCGCCAGCAGCCAAGATCCACGTCCGCAAGAGACCCAGTACTTC.

The chain combines TRBV6-6 with TRBJ1-2; D unclear. The CDR3 totals 14 residues. In germline, CDR1 is MNHNY, CDR2 SVGAGI (reference sequence). Trimming cost V 0 bases and J 1 base, with 6 bases left between them. CDR3 sequence: CASSYSTVNYGYTF. The CDR3 nucleotides read TGTGCCAGCAGTTACTCGACTGTTAACTATGGCTACACCTTC.

This chain connects TRBV18 to TRBJ2-7; D is ambiguous. Trimming took 3 bases from V and 7 from J, leaving 16 bases between them. The germline gives CDR1 KGHSH, CDR2 LQKENI. This CDR3 region has 14 residues. CDR3 in amino acids: CASSPLDSIGEQYF. The CDR3 DNA sequence: TGTGCCAGCTCACCTCTCGATTCGATAGGTGAGCAGTACTTC.

This clonotype has only a few counts. The J gene is TRBJ2-1, the V gene TRBV6-2 or TRBV6-3; 7 bases are shared with TRBD1. Germline V gene lookup returns CDR1 MNHEY and CDR2 SVGEGT. V lost 6 bases and J lost 8; bases outside the gene matches: 10. The CDR3 consists of 14 residues. The CDR3 is CASSRRQGRYEQFF. The CDR3 DNA sequence: TGTGCCAGCAGCCGGCGACAGGGCAGGTATGAGCAGTTCTTC.

This clonotype was counted only a few times. The chain joins TRBV7-9 to TRBJ2-4; no firm D call. The DNA end is more similar to TRBJ2-7, so the J call may be wrong. Germline-derived CDR1 and CDR2 are SEHNR and FQNEAQ (reference sequence). This CDR3 comprises 14 residues. In DNA form, the CDR3 reads TGTGCCAGCAGCTTAGCTGACACCTCCTACGAGCAGTACTTC. Its translation: CASSLADTSYEQYF.

The chain recombines TRBV6-5 with TRBJ1-1; tentative D call: TRBD1 (6 bases). V lost 5 bases, J lost 6 bases, and 16 bases lay in between. The CDR3 runs to 14 residues. The V gene's germline CDR1 is MNHEY and CDR2 SVGAGI. The CDR3 is CASSPGARDPEAFF. In DNA, the CDR3 is TGTGCCAGCAGTCCAGGGGCGCGAGACCCTGAAGCTTTCTTT.

With respect to this clonotype: It may be a read error: a sequence one base away is much more abundant. The chain is built from TRBV7-2 and TRBJ1-5; the D is unclear. This CDR3 region has 13 residues. Germline V gene sequence: CDR1 SGHTA, CDR2 FQGNSA. CDR3 coding DNA: TGTGCCAGCAGCTTAGATGGTGGCCAGCTCCAGCATTTT. Translation: CASSLDGGQLQHF.

The rearrangement joins TRBV29-1 to TRBJ2-3, with D possibly being TRBD1 (6 bases). Germline-derived CDR1 and CDR2 are SQVTM and ANQGSEA. The length of the CDR3 is 13 residues. Trimming pared 6 bases from V and 4 bases from J, leaving 14 bases between. The CDR3 nucleotides are TGCAGCGTCACAGGGAATGGGGCAGATACGCAGTATTTT. This codes for CSVTGNGADTQYF.

The chain joins TRBV6-5 to TRBJ2-5, with TRBD2 identical over 9 bases. CDR3 length: 16 residues. CDR1 and CDR2 from the germline V gene are MNHEY and SVGAGI. V shed 6 bases and J 11 bases; nucleotides not matched to a gene: 19. Here the CDR3 DNA reads TGTGCCAGCAGATACGCCGGGACTAGCAGTCCGAGGGAGCAGTACTTC. Translating gives CASRYAGTSSPREQYF.

The chain links TRBV28 to TRBJ2-4, with 9 nucleotides matching TRBD2. In germline, CDR1 is MDHEN, CDR2 SYDVKM. This CDR3 contains 16 residues. The ends lost 3 bases at V and 6 bases at J; junction bases unmatched: 9. CDR3 sequence: CASSFPPSGERNIQYF. The CDR3 bases are TGTGCCAGCAGTTTCCCCCCTAGCGGGGAGAGAAACATTCAGTACTTC.

V and J are TRBV6-4 and TRBJ2-3, with no clear D. The CDR3 extends over 13 amino acids. The V end was cut by 0 bases, the J end by 5 bases, with 6 bases between. CDR1 and CDR2 from the germline V gene are MRHNA and SNTAGT. CDR3 residues: CASSDSSQDTQYF. DNA of the CDR3: TGTGCCAGCAGTGACTCGAGCCAAGATACGCAGTATTTT.

This clonotype showed up just a few times. The rearrangement links TRBV6-5 to TRBJ2-1; the match to TRBD2 covers 10 bases. CDR1 and CDR2 from the germline V gene are MNHEY and SVGAGI. Trimming took 6 bases from V and 9 from J; bases not matched to a gene: 11. CDR3 length: 15 residues. The CDR3 protein is CASRSPSGSSIEQFF. The CDR3 region has the DNA TGTGCCAGCAGAAGTCCTAGCGGGAGTTCTATTGAGCAGTTCTTC.

The chain links TRBV5-1 to TRBJ2-1; D unclear. CDR3 length equals 14 residues. Trimming stripped 1 base from V and 3 bases from J, with 8 bases between. In germline, CDR1 is SGHRS, CDR2 YFSETQ. The CDR3 protein is CASSLHTNYNEQFF. For the CDR3, the DNA is TGCGCCAGCAGCTTGCATACCAACTACAATGAGCAGTTCTTC.

A few counts support this clonotype. V and J are TRBV4-2 and TRBJ1-4, with D unclear. Trimming took 0 bases from V and 4 from J, leaving 9 bases between them. This CDR3 is 15 amino acids long. Looked up from germline, CDR1 is LGHNA and CDR2 is YNFKEQ. The CDR3: CASSQEDGNNEKLFF. DNA for the CDR3: TGTGCCAGCAGCCAAGAGGACGGCAATAATGAAAAACTGTTTTTT.

This clonotype turned up a few times. The chain employs TRBV7-9 and TRBJ1-2, with D possibly matching TRBD1 (5 bases). The CDR3 runs 14 residues. Trimming pared 4 bases from V and 8 bases from J, leaving 17 bases between. Germline values: CDR1 SEHNR, CDR2 FQNEAQ (reference sequence). CDR3 region: CASSSGTPRAGYTF. Written as DNA, the CDR3 is TGTGCCAGCAGCTCCGGGACCCCCCGAGCGGGCTACACCTTC.

This clonotype was recorded a few times. CDR3 bases: TGTGCCAGCAGCAGCGATGGGGCGGGAGTTACCGAGCAGTACTTC. Translation gives CASSSDGAGVTEQYF. The chain has TRBV4-2 and TRBJ2-7; 7 nucleotides align to TRBD2. With 5 bases clipped from V and 6 bases from J, the junction kept 13 bases outside the gene matches. The CDR3 extends over 15 amino acids. Germline CDR1 and CDR2: LGHNA and YNFKEQ.

The V gene is TRBV20-1, the J gene TRBJ2-1; 11 bases line up with TRBD2. Germline CDR1 DFQATT, CDR2 SNEGSKA (reference sequence). V was clipped by 6 bases and J by 2 bases; unmatched bases: 6. The CDR3 contains 15 residues. CDR3 region: CSANLAGGPYNEQFF. The CDR3 nucleotides read TGCAGTGCCAATTTAGCGGGAGGGCCCTACAATGAGCAGTTCTTC.

The V gene is TRBV29-1, the J gene TRBJ2-5; a possible D gene is TRBD1 (5 bases). There are 12 residues in the CDR3. V lost 4 bases and J 2 bases, leaving 8 bases between the germline ends. The V gene's germline CDR1 is SQVTM and CDR2 ANQGSEA. The CDR3 spells CSVGGRQETQYF. Written as DNA, the CDR3 is TGCAGCGTTGGGGGCCGACAAGAGACCCAGTACTTC.

This chain links TRBV30 with TRBJ2-7, with TRBD1 matching 7 bases. The CDR3 is 12 residues long. Trimming at V came to 5 bases and at J to 1 base, leaving 2 bases not matched to a gene. Germline lookup yields CDR1 GTSNPN and CDR2 SVGIG (reference sequence). CDR3 amino acids: CAWSTGSYEQYF. The DNA for the CDR3 is TGTGCCTGGTCGACAGGGTCCTACGAGCAGTACTTC.

This clonotype has just a few counts. The rearrangement uses TRBV29-1 and TRBJ1-2; weak D call: TRBD1 (5 bases). The CDR3 has 13 amino acids. Germline-derived CDR1 and CDR2 are SQVTM and ANQGSEA. With 0 bases removed from V and 1 base from J, the gap between germline ends came to 6 bases. The CDR3 DNA sequence: TGCAGCGTTGAAGACGGGGGTAACTATGGCTACACCTTC. It codes for CSVEDGGNYGYTF. The whole variable domain, remainder taken from reference TRBV29-1 and TRBJ1-2, is SAVISQKPSRDICQRGTSLTIQCQVDSQVTMMFWYRQQPGQSLTLIATANQGSEATYESGFVIDKFPISRPNLTFSTLTVSNMSPEDSSIYLCSVEDGGNYGYTFGSGTRLTVV.

The rearrangement uses TRBV10-3 and TRBJ1-1, with D perhaps TRBD1 (5 bases). V lost 4 bases, J lost 1 base, and 13 bases lay in between. The CDR3 consists of 15 residues. The germline gives CDR1 ENHRY, CDR2 SYGVKD. The chain's CDR3 is CAISGATAPNTEAFF. The CDR3 DNA is TGTGCCATCAGTGGGGCGACAGCACCGAACACTGAAGCTTTCTTT.

V and J are TRBV7-2 and TRBJ1-1; D is uncertain. V lost 5 bases, J lost 7 bases, and 11 bases lay in between. The germline V gene encodes CDR1 SGHTA and CDR2 FQGNSA. This CDR3 spans 12 amino acids. CDR3 coding DNA: TGTGCCAGCAGCCCAGGCGGGGTTGAAGCTTTCTTT. Translation gives CASSPGGVEAFF.

The rearrangement links TRBV6-1 to TRBJ2-3; D might be TRBD1 (6 bases). The germline gives CDR1 MNHNS, CDR2 SASEGT. The V end was cut by 3 bases, the J end by 5 bases, with 18 bases between. The CDR3 totals 16 residues. DNA of the CDR3: TGTGCCAGCAGTGATTTTCAACAGGGAATCAAAGATACGCAGTATTTT. This gives the protein CASSDFQQGIKDTQYF.

The chain couples TRBV6-4 to TRBJ2-3; no reliable D call. The CDR3 runs to 14 residues. CDR1 and CDR2 from the germline V gene are MRHNA and SNTAGT. Deletions cut 0 bases from V and 4 bases from J, with 8 bases between. CDR3 sequence reads: CASSDSGGPDTQYF. CDR3 in DNA: TGTGCCAGCAGTGACTCGGGCGGCCCAGATACGCAGTATTTT.